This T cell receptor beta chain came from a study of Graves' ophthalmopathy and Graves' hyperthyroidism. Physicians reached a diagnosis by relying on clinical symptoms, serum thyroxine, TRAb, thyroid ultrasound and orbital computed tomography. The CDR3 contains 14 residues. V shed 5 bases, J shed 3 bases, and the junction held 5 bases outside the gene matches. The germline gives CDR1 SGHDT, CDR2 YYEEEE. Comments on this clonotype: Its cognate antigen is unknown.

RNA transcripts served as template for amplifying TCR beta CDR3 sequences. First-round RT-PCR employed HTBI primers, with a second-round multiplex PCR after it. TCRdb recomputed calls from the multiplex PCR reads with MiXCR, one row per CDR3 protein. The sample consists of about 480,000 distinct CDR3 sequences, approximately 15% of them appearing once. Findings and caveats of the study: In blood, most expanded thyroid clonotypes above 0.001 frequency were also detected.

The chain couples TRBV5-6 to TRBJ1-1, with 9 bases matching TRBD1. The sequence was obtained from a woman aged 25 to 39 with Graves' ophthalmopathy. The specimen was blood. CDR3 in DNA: TGTGCCAGCAGTTCTAGGACAGGGGACACTGAAGCTTTCTTT. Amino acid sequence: CASSSRTGDTEAFF.